This entry describes one T cell receptor (beta chain). This clone has only one observation. The target of this receptor is not known. The record has no base qualities; no much larger clone is one base away. The sample comes from a study of shared T cell receptors in the human thymus (dated by TCRdb to the early 2020s). Broadly, across the study: The study examined how the human thymus generates shared, self-reactive T-cell receptor alpha chains.

From the cysteine through the phenylalanine, the CDR3 covers 15 amino acids. The sequence is cut down to CDR3 DNA, 45 bases in frame from base 1. V lost 4 bases and J lost 4 bases; the stretch between them is 13 bases long. CDR1 and CDR2 are read off the germline V gene as MNHEY and SVGAGI. The library was produced with the immunoSEQ multiplex PCR assay. Sourced from immuneACCESS, this table was stored by TCRdb with only in-frame sequences that have V and J called. A share of the clones is absent; for the studies checked, an unresolved V gene accounts for under half, and the remainder has no known explanation. For this sample there are over 450,000 clones; around 78% appear just once. Approximately 0.013% of the sample goes to the ten largest clones. This same sample was also part of a study on human thymus T cells. The second study, in turn, reports: In Finland, the donors were immunologically healthy infants who were having open corrective cardiac surgery for congenital heart defects. The thymus tissue came from surgical resects taken out during corrective cardiac surgery. Biased V and J gene segment usage appeared to be present in both thymic and peripheral blood repertoires. The related research found that thymic TCR repertoires overlapped highly between unrelated individuals. The study used under 10 infant thymus samples plus four related peripheral blood samples to characterize TCR alpha and beta repertoires. The infant donors were roughly 6 to 244 days old, and the cohort included roughly six males and a couple of females. After being mechanically released from the tissue, thymocytes were kept at -70 degrees C in pellets of roughly 10-33 million cells. A QIAsymphony instrument was used to extract genomic DNA from the frozen cell pellets. TCRB and TCRAD loci were amplified from a standardized quantity of quality-controlled genomic DNA using the immunoSEQ multiplex PCR assay. The amplicons spanned the V(D)J region and were long enough to cover the CDR3 and allow V and J genes to be identified. Amplicon sequencing was performed on an Illumina platform through the commercial immunoSEQ service. Primer bias and sequencing errors were corrected as previously described, and TCRAD and TCRB were defined on the basis of the IMGT database. The repertoires were analysed using immunoSEQ Analyzer 3.0 and VDJTools for basic statistics, V/J segment usage, diversity estimates, rarefaction and pairwise overlap. Diversity was estimated with Chao1, ChaoE, Efron-Thisted, Shannon and inverse Simpson indices, and also on datasets down-sampled to the smallest sample. For repertoire overlap, CDR3 nucleotide sequence, V gene and J gene had to match strictly, and clustering was done by Jaccard-based multidimensional scaling. On average, thymus samples yielded roughly 800,000 unique TCRB clonotypes, whereas blood samples yielded about 80,000.

Sequencing used thymocytes. The TCR comes from a boy under two years old with a congenital heart defect. Donor details come from another sample of the same person, matched by shared clones. The chain links TRBV6-5 with TRBJ1-4; matching of 6 bases hints at TRBD1 as the D gene. Here the CDR3 is given as CASSSRGRGNEKLFF. The bases read TGTGCCAGCAGTTCCCGGGGCAGGGGTAATGAAAAACTGTTTTTT.